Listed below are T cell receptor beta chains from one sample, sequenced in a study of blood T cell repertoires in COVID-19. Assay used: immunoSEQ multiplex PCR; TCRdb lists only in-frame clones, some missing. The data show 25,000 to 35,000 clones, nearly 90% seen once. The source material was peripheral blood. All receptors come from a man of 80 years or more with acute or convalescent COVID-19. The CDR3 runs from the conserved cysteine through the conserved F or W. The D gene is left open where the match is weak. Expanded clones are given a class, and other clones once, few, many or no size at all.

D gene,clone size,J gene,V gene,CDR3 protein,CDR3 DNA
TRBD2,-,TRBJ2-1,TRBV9,CASSANPLASSYNEQFF,TGTGCCAGCAGCGCCAACCCACTAGCGAGCTCCTACAATGAGCAGTTCTTC
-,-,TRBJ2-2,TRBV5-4,CASSLGGGANTGELFF,TGTGCCAGCAGCTTGGGGGGCGGGGCCAACACCGGGGAGCTGTTTTTT
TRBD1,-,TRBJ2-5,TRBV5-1,CASSLQGVQETQYF,TGCGCCAGCAGCTTGCAGGGGGTTCAAGAGACCCAGTACTTC
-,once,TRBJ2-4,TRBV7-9,CASSRSGSAKNIQYF,TGTGCCAGCAGCCGGAGCGGGTCAGCCAAAAACATTCAGTACTTC
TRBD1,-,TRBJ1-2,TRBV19,CASNPAGGYGGYTF,TGTGCCAGTAACCCCGCAGGGGGCTATGGAGGCTACACCTTC
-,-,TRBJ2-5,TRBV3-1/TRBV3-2,CASPPEVAKHQETQYF,TGTGCCAGCCCCCCAGAGGTAGCGAAACATCAAGAGACCCAGTACTTC
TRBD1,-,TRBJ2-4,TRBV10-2,CASSESTGQGNIQYF,TGCGCCAGCAGTGAGTCGACGGGACAGGGCAACATTCAGTACTTC
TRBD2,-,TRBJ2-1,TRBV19,CASNNLAGNHNEQFF,TGTGCCAGTAACAACCTAGCGGGGAACCACAATGAGCAGTTCTTC
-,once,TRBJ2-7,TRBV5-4,CASSLEQGNYEQYF,TGTGCCAGCAGCTTGGAACAGGGAAACTACGAGCAGTACTTC
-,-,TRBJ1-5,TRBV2,CASSEVRVQPQHF,TGTGCCAGCAGTGAGGTCAGGGTTCAGCCCCAGCATTTT
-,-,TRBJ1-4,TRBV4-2,CASSQPGQPLNEKLFF,TGTGCCAGCAGCCAACCCGGACAGCCTCTTAATGAAAAACTGTTTTTT
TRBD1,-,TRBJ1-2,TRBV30,CAWSVGGGTGESSNYGYTF,TGTGCCTGGAGTGTCGGCGGAGGGACAGGGGAGTCGTCGAACTATGGCTACACCTTC
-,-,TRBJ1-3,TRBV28,CASTLRGSPTNTIYF,TGTGCCAGCACCCTGCGGGGGTCACCGACCAACACCATATATTTT
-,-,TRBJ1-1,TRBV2,CASTESRVPEAFF,TGTGCCAGCACTGAAAGCAGGGTACCTGAAGCTTTCTTT
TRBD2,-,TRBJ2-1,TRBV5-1,CASSPPEAGGHNEQFF,TGCGCCAGCAGCCCCCCAGAAGCGGGAGGGCATAATGAGCAGTTCTTC
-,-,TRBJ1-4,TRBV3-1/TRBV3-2,CASSHASGEKLFF,TGTGCCAGCAGCCACGCTTCAGGTGAAAAACTGTTTTTT
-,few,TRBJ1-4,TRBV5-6,CASSSTGISGVTNEKLFF,TGTGCCAGCAGCTCGACAGGTATCTCAGGTGTGACTAATGAAAAACTGTTTTTT
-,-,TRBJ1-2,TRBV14,CASSPRRLNPNYGYTF,TGTGCCAGCAGCCCCCGGAGGCTTAACCCTAACTATGGCTACACCTTC
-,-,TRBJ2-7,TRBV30,CAWRDSPSYEQYF,TGTGCCTGGAGAGACAGTCCCTCCTACGAGCAGTACTTC
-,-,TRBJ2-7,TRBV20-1,CSASAQEGSSYEQYF,TGCAGTGCTAGTGCACAGGAGGGCAGCTCCTACGAGCAGTACTTC
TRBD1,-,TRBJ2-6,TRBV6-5,CASSTGVGANVLTF,TGTGCCAGCAGCACAGGGGTCGGGGCCAACGTCCTGACTTTC
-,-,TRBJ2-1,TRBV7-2,CASSFGLYNEQFF,TGTGCCAGCAGCTTCGGACTATACAATGAGCAGTTCTTC
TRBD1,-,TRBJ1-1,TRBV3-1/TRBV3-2,CASSRQGTEAFF,TGTGCCAGCAGCCGACAGGGGACTGAAGCTTTCTTT
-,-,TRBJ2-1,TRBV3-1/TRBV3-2,CASSRLGGNEQFF,TGTGCCAGCAGCCGCTTAGGAGGGAATGAGCAGTTCTTC
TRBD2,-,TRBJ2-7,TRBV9,CASSVGGLAGGWGEQYF,TGTGCCAGCAGCGTAGGAGGACTAGCTGGCGGTTGGGGCGAGCAGTACTTC